The rows below give T cell receptor beta chains drawn from one sample of a study of T-cell reconstitution after alpha-beta-depleted transplantation in children. TCRdb analysed the PCR reads with MiXCR anew, one entry per CDR3 protein. The sample has hundreds of thousands of distinct CDR3 sequences; around 8% are singletons. Here the sequenced sample was PBMCs, mostly from graft donor cells, taken 180 days after TCRalphabeta/CD19-depleted stem cell transplant. These receptors all stem from a male patient aged 10 to 17 who had a stem cell transplant for acute lymphoblastic leukemia, so the T cells may come from the graft donor. Both conserved end residues are part of each CDR3. The D gene is left open where the match is weak. Clone size is given for some rows only: seen once, a few or many times, or a class if the clone is expanded.

V,D,size,J,CDR3,DNA
TRBV5-5,NA,many,TRBJ1-1,CASSLAVNTEAFF,TGTGCCAGCAGCTTGGCAGTGAACACTGAAGCTTTCTTT
TRBV12-3/TRBV12-4,NA,many,TRBJ1-6,CASSLRALGNSPLHF,TGTGCCAGCAGTTTACGGGCTTTGGGTAATTCACCCCTCCACTTT
TRBV14,NA,few,TRBJ2-1,CASSSPTRRLFF,TGTGCCAGCAGCTCTCCTACTAGGCGTTTGTTCTTC
TRBV7-9,NA,NA,TRBJ1-2,CASSPLPALYGYTF,TGTGCCAGCAGCCCACTGCCGGCCCTCTATGGCTACACCTTC
TRBV7-3,TRBD2,many,TRBJ2-4,CASSFPLAGVEGNIQYF,TGTGCCAGCAGCTTTCCATTAGCGGGAGTGGAGGGAAACATTCAGTACTTC
TRBV20-1,NA,many,TRBJ2-7,CSARQGPYEQYF,TGCAGCGCCCGGCAGGGGCCCTACGAGCAGTACTTC
TRBV12-3/TRBV12-4,TRBD2,many,TRBJ2-3,CASSRAGGMRDTQYF,TGTGCCAGCAGTCGAGCGGGGGGAATGAGGGATACGCAGTATTTT
TRBV23-1,NA,NA,TRBJ2-7,CASGPRVRGYYEQYF,TGCGCCAGCGGCCCCCGTGTGAGGGGCTACTACGAGCAGTACTTC
TRBV19,TRBD1,many,TRBJ1-5,CASSSWTGGGNQPQHF,TGTGCCAGTAGCTCCTGGACAGGGGGCGGCAATCAGCCCCAGCATTTT
TRBV4-1,NA,many,TRBJ2-1,CASSRTSSNEQFF,TGCGCCAGCAGCCGCACTAGCAGCAATGAGCAGTTCTTC
TRBV2,TRBD1,NA,TRBJ2-3,CASSEGTGTDTQYF,TGTGCCAGCAGTGAAGGGACAGGGACAGATACGCAGTATTTT
TRBV12-5,TRBD2,NA,TRBJ2-3,CASGLWTSGGPSTDTQYF,TGTGCTAGTGGTCTCTGGACTAGCGGGGGGCCCAGCACAGATACGCAGTATTTT
TRBV29-1,NA,many,TRBJ2-7,CSVGSGYEQYF,TGCAGCGTTGGGTCAGGGTACGAGCAGTACTTC
TRBV3-1,TRBD1,many,TRBJ2-7,CASSRTGYEQYF,TGTGCCAGCAGTCGGACAGGGTACGAGCAGTACTTC
TRBV28,NA,many,TRBJ1-2,CASSLTAAAGYGYTF,TGTGCCAGCAGTTTGACAGCGGCAGCAGGCTATGGCTACACCTTC